A selection of T cell receptor beta chains follows, all from one sample in a study of CD8+CD57+ T cells in acquired aplastic anemia. TCRdb ran MiXCR on the reads and lists one entry per CDR3 protein. The sample lists fewer than 200,000 distinct CDR3 sequences; less than 50% were seen once. Sequenced input: sorted CD4+, CD8+, or CD8+CD57+ T cells (not recorded which) from PBMCs. Every receptor here comes from a human donor with aplastic anemia. Both conserved end residues are trimmed from each CDR3. The order of the fields is V gene, CDR3 protein.

>TRBV7-6
ASSLEAMGWTARGMNTEAF
>TRBV25-1
ASSEWETQY
>TRBV15
ATSSLGQMNTEAF
>TRBV7-8
ASSPGQLRDEQY
>TRBV20-1
SARYEQY
>TRBV5-4
AKQLVPRMTGGRYGYT
>TRBV5-6
ASSLGGSAYNSPLH
>TRBV9
ASSVAGNTEAF
>TRBV7-3
ASSFASGANTEAF
>TRBV11-3
ASSLGAGRPGELF
>TRBV15
AASRDRGSGLGTQY
>TRBV19
ASTFGQGGNQPQH
>TRBV29-1
SAGTSAGGGELF
>TRBV12-3/TRBV12-4
ASRPRTQGARPQNTEAF
>TRBV2
ASSDDSFNQPQH
>TRBV5-1
ASSWSGPFYQETQY
>TRBV7-9
ASSPLGRNEQF
>TRBV12-3/TRBV12-4
ASSYLQGPNSPLH
>TRBV20-1
SARGQGPYGYT
>TRBV5-6
ASSHWWASNEQY
>TRBV20-1
SALQSGTGGEQY
>TRBV20-1
SARSGLASTDTQY
>TRBV6-1
ASSRQGAFSDTQY
>TRBV4-1
ASSQRTIQAREQY
>TRBV5-8
ASSLWQDTYEQY
>TRBV20-1
SAPSMGRGGLEQY
>TRBV10-3
AISEDQGYGYT
>TRBV20-1
SAPDDYEQY
>TRBV20-1
SASMAATDTQY
>TRBV15
ATRGAGGHPYEQC
>TRBV5-1
ASSPISSGTGKETQY
>TRBV10-1
ASMMQGRDTQY
>TRBV20-1
SAREGQTSYEQY
>TRBV7-2
ASSQGELF
>TRBV11-2
ASSSISSGRGSGAF
>TRBV5-4
ASSAKGSNQPQH
>TRBV6-4
ASTLRGTSTDTQY
>TRBV4-1
ASSQVKAGNSPLH
>TRBV29-1
SVEGDTVANYGYT
>TRBV28
ASSFPGPSTDTQY
>TRBV11-2
ASSSRTGGTGELF
>TRBV6-2/TRBV6-3
ASRESAGNQPQH
>TRBV4-1
ASSQGRIPINTEAF
>TRBV5-1
ASSLGGGGTDTQY
>TRBV5-6
ASSPRDREETQY
>TRBV25-1
ASSDLAAATDTQY
>TRBV2
ASYGDYEQY
>TRBV20-1
SASGLAGPGTDTQY
>TRBV2
ASSELTGCSEKLF
>TRBV12-3/TRBV12-4
ASSLGGTGGYEQY
>TRBV6-1
ASSDYATGFQETQY
>TRBV7-3
ASSINNNEQF
>TRBV7-8
ASSFGPRDTDTQY
>TRBV20-1
SARRTSGGIYEQY
>TRBV6-1
ASRQQGMNTEAF
>TRBV20-1
SAKDSYGYT
>TRBV25-1
ATGGGIYNEQF
>TRBV9
ASSVGVWETQY
>TRBV7-3
ASSSTGVYGYT